Listed below are T cell receptor beta chains from one sample, sequenced in a study of CD8+ T cells in alopecia areata. Clones were sequenced by immunoSEQ multiplex PCR, and TCRdb holds only the in-frame ones, with some missing. The sample gives 100,000 to 150,000 clones, approximately 49% of which show up once; 15% to 20% is in the top ten. The specimen was CD8+ T cells sorted from blood, collected at week 0. These receptors were taken from a human donor with alopecia areata. The CDR3 runs from the conserved cysteine through the conserved F or W. The D gene is left open where the match is weak. Clone size is stated in some rows and not others, as once, few, many or a class when expanded.

j_call d_call v_call clone_size cdr3_aa cdr3_nt
TRBJ2-3 - TRBV4-2 - CASSQDGAKGGGTDTQYF TGTGCCAGCAGCCAAGATGGGGCGAAGGGGGGCGGCACAGATACGCAGTATTTT
TRBJ2-3 - TRBV5-1 few CASSSGNTQYF TGCGCCAGCAGCTCGGGCAATACGCAGTATTTT
TRBJ1-1 - TRBV30 - CAWDYSGRPNTEAFF TGTGCCTGGGACTACTCGGGACGACCGAACACTGAAGCTTTCTTT
TRBJ1-1 - TRBV4-3 - CASSRSAGSAEAFF TGCGCCAGCAGCCGCTCAGCAGGGAGCGCTGAAGCTTTCTTT
TRBJ1-1 TRBD1 TRBV7-8 - CASSFPRGMNTEAFF TGTGCCAGCAGCTTCCCCAGGGGGATGAACACTGAAGCTTTCTTT
TRBJ2-5 TRBD2 TRBV7-2 - CASNGLAVLQETQYF TGTGCCAGCAACGGTCTAGCGGTGCTCCAAGAGACCCAGTACTTC
TRBJ2-6 - TRBV27 - CASSTGANVLTF TGTGCCAGTTCGACTGGGGCCAACGTCCTGACTTTC
TRBJ2-1 - TRBV7-6 - CASSLADNEQFF TGTGCCAGCAGCTTAGCCGACAATGAGCAGTTCTTC
TRBJ2-7 - TRBV11-2 - CASSFGSARYEQYF TGTGCCAGCAGCTTTGGGTCAGCGAGATACGAGCAGTACTTC
TRBJ1-6 - TRBV9 once CASSGSHPPLHF TGTGCCAGCAGCGGGAGTCACCCACCCCTCCACTTT
TRBJ1-2 - TRBV7-9 - CASSLGTNYGYTF TGTGCCAGCAGCTTAGGCACCAACTATGGCTACACCTTC
TRBJ2-7 TRBD1 TRBV19 few CASSIIWQGDYEQYF TGTGCCAGTAGTATCATTTGGCAGGGGGACTACGAGCAGTACTTC
TRBJ1-1 - TRBV29-1 - CSVVDEMNTEAFF TGCAGCGTTGTAGACGAAATGAACACTGAAGCTTTCTTT
TRBJ1-1 - TRBV5-4 - CASSLGNWNSPKQNTEAFF TGTGCCAGCAGCTTGGGTAATTGGAACTCTCCCAAACAGAACACTGAAGCTTTCTTT
TRBJ2-2 - TRBV7-9 few CASSLDGTTGELFF TGTGCCAGCAGCCTGGACGGAACGACCGGGGAGCTGTTTTTT
TRBJ1-5 TRBD1 TRBV6-5 - CASSEGTGSQPQHF TGTGCCAGCTCGGAGGGGACAGGGTCCCAGCCCCAGCATTTT
TRBJ2-1 - TRBV30 once CAWEDGTSYNEQFF TGTGCCTGGGAGGACGGTACCTCCTACAATGAGCAGTTCTTC
TRBJ2-7 - TRBV15 few CATSGLGLTGYEQYF TGTGCCACCAGCGGATTGGGCCTAACTGGCTACGAGCAGTACTTC
TRBJ2-7 - TRBV27 few CASSLGISSYEQYF TGTGCCAGCAGTTTAGGGATTTCGAGTTACGAGCAGTACTTC
TRBJ2-1 - TRBV2 few CASSEGGGQNYNEQFF TGTGCCAGCAGTGAAGGTGGGGGACAAAACTACAATGAGCAGTTCTTC
TRBJ2-2 - TRBV15 - CATGWTENTGELFF TGTGCCACCGGCTGGACGGAGAACACCGGGGAGCTGTTTTTT
TRBJ2-1 - TRBV13 - CASSSLTGILENEQFF TGTGCCAGCAGCTCCCTAACAGGGATCCTTGAGAATGAGCAGTTCTTC
TRBJ2-7 TRBD1 TRBV5-1 - CASSLLDREYEQYF TGCGCCAGCAGCCTCTTGGACAGGGAATACGAGCAGTACTTC
TRBJ2-7 TRBD1 TRBV30 few CAWSVPGTGSYEQYF TGTGCCTGGAGCGTGCCGGGGACAGGGTCCTACGAGCAGTACTTC
TRBJ2-1 TRBD1 TRBV29-1 - CSVEDRGYNEQFF TGCAGCGTTGAAGACAGGGGGTACAATGAGCAGTTCTTC
TRBJ2-7 TRBD1 TRBV2 - CASKGAFYEQYF TGTGCCAGCAAGGGGGCCTTCTACGAGCAGTACTTC